This paragraph reports one T cell receptor beta chain. Sequencing was performed with immunoSEQ multiplex PCR; in TCRdb, only in-frame clones are kept and a portion is missing. This table has 65,000 to 80,000 clones, roughly 85% appearing once. Germline V CDR1 and CDR2: KGHSH, LQKENI. Trimming removed 10 bases from V and 8 bases from J, with 21 bases in between. The CDR3 covers 14 residues. This specimen belongs to a study of OX40 agonist ivuxolimab in advanced cancers. Drawing of blood for sampling happened at baseline, at cycle 4 day 1, and at cycle 7 day 1. This chain uses TRBV18 with TRBJ2-1; D assignment may be TRBD1 or TRBD2 (5 bases each). The receptor's source is an adult with an advanced solid tumor such as melanoma, head and neck, liver or kidney cancer. Here the sequenced sample was CD4+ or CD8+ T cells sorted from blood, taken in a trial of the OX40 agonist ivuxolimab. The CDR3 DNA reads as TGTGCCACTTCGCGGACACCCCGGGGCGATGAGCAGTTCTTC. Its protein is CATSRTPRGDEQFF.